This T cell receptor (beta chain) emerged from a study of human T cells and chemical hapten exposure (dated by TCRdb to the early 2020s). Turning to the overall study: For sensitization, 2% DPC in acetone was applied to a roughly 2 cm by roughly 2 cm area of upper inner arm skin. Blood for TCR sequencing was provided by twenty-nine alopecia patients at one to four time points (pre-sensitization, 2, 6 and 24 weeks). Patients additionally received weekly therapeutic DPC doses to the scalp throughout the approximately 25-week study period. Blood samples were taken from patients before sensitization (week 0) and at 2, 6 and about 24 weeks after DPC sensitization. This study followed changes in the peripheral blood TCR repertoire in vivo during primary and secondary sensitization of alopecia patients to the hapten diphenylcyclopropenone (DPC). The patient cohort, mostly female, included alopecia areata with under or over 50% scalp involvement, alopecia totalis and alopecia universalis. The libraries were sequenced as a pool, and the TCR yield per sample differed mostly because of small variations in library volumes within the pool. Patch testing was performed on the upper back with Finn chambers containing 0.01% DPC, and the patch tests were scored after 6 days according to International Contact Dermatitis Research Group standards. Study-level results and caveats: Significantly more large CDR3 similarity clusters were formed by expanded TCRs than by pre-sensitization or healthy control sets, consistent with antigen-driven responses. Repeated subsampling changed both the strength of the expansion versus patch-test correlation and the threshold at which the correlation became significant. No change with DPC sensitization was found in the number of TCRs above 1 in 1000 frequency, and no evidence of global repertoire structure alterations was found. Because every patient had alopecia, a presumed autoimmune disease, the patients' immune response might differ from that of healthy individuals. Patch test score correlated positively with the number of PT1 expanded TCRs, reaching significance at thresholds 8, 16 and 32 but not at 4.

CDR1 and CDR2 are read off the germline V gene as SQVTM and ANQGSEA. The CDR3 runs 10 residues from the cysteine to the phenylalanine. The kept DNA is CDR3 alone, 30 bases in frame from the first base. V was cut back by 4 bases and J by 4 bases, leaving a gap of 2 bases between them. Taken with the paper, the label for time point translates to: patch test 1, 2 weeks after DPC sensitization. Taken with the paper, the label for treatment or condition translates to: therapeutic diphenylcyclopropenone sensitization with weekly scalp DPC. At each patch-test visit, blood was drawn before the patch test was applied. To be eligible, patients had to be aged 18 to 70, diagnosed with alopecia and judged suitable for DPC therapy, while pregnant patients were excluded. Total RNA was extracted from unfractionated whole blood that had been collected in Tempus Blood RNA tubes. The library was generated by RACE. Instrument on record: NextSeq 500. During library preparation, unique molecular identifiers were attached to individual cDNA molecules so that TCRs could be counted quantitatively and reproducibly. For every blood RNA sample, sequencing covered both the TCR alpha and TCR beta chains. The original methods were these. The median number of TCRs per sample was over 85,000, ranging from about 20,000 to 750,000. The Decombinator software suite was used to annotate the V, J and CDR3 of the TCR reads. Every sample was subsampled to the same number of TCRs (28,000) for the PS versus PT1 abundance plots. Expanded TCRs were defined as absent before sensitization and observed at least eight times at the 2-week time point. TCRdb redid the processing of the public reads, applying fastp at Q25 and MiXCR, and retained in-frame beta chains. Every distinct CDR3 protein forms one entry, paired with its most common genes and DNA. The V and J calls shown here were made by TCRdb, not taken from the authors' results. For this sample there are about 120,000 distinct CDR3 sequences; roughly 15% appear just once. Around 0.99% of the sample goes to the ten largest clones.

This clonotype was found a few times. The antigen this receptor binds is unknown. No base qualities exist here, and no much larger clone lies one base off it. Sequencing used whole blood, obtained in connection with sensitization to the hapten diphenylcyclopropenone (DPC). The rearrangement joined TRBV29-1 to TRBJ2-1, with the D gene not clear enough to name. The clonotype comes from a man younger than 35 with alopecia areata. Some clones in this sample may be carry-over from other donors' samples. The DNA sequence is TGCAGCGTTGTTTACAATGAGCAGTTCTTC. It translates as CSVVYNEQFF.